This T cell receptor beta chain is from a study of blood T cell repertoires in COVID-19. On the study more broadly: COVID-19 samples, acute and convalescent, were from the United States, Italy and Spain. Sources were T cells, B-cell-depleted T cells, or PBMCs; the material itself was cDNA or gDNA.

Germline V lookup: CDR1 MDHEN, CDR2 SYDVKM. The CDR3 is made up of 18 amino acids. With V trimmed by 4 bases and J by 3 bases, 15 bases remained unmatched. Per the original data handling: Researchers report that nucleated cell counts were estimated from reference gene primer amplification. Assay: immunoSEQ multiplex PCR; the TCRdb copy retains only in-frame clones and omits some. V, J and clone size were drawn from that table, and D and trimming were deduced from the DNA. The repertoire holds under 95,000 clones, with over 80% as singletons. V usage is TRBV28 and J usage is TRBJ2-3; the match to TRBD2 covers 8 bases. This TCR was recovered from a woman older than 75 with active or convalescent COVID-19. Sequenced material: peripheral blood. As DNA, the CDR3 is TGTGCCAGCAGTTCCGCCGTAGCAGCGGGAGTTGTGACAGATACGCAGTATTTT. The encoded protein is CASSSAVAAGVVTDTQYF.